A selection of T cell receptor beta chains follows, all from one sample in a study of shared clonotypes between healthy human individuals. Sequencing was performed with immunoSEQ multiplex PCR; in TCRdb, only in-frame clones are kept and a portion is missing. Among about 470,000 clones listed, around 79% were seen once. Sequenced material: PBMCs. The receptors stem from a woman aged 40-49 years in good health. Some clones in this sample may be carry-over from other donors' samples. CDR3s include the opening cysteine and the closing phenylalanine or tryptophan. D genes are given only for firm matches.

TRBJ2-7,15,TRBD1,TRBV15,CATSRAGTGIYEQYF
TRBJ1-5,13,-,TRBV6-5,CASSRTLGQPQHF
TRBJ1-3,16,TRBD1,TRBV7-9,CASSLVGGGGGNTIYF
TRBJ1-5,14,TRBD1,TRBV2,CASSEGTDYQPQHF
TRBJ1-2,16,TRBD1,TRBV5-5,CASSLPSTGSASGYTF
TRBJ2-1,15,TRBD1,TRBV27,CASSPRTGGNNEQFF
TRBJ2-3,14,-,TRBV5-4,CASSLEAGLDTQYF
TRBJ1-1,15,TRBD1,TRBV7-3,CASSSQTGEGTEAFF
TRBJ2-3,15,-,TRBV5-3,CARRADIWSTDTQYF
TRBJ2-7,15,TRBD1,TRBV5-1,CASSGGQGVSYEQYF
TRBJ2-3,16,-,TRBV6-4,CASSVVPGLAADTQYF
TRBJ2-7,16,TRBD2,TRBV5-1,CASSLKRASGSNEQYF
TRBJ1-2,15,-,TRBV5-4,CASSLPKGWDYGYTF
TRBJ2-5,14,-,TRBV7-7,CASSLGLGGEAQYF
TRBJ2-1,16,TRBD2,TRBV7-9,CASSSWTSALYNEQFF
TRBJ2-1,13,-,TRBV7-7,CASSSTSGNEQFF
TRBJ1-1,13,-,TRBV28,CASGPGENTGAFF
TRBJ2-5,15,TRBD1,TRBV4-1,CASRLGTGGWETQYF
TRBJ2-7,12,-,TRBV6-5,CASMISGGEQYF
TRBJ2-7,13,TRBD1,TRBV6-5,CASSYGDSYEQYF
TRBJ2-1,15,TRBD1,TRBV7-8,CASSRPGQSYNEQFF
TRBJ1-3,14,-,TRBV28,CASRVKDSGNTIYF
TRBJ2-5,12,-,TRBV18,CASSPPGETQYF
TRBJ2-5,15,TRBD1,TRBV9,CASSVAGTGEETQYF
TRBJ2-7,15,TRBD2,TRBV28,CASSPRSGRAPEQYF
TRBJ2-1,17,TRBD2,TRBV18,CASSPRGTSGSYNEQFF
TRBJ1-1,16,TRBD1,TRBV28,CASSFGGTGMNTEAFF
TRBJ2-7,13,TRBD1,TRBV18,CASSVGQVYEQYF
TRBJ2-2,16,TRBD1,TRBV10-2,CASSRSDRGNTGELFF
TRBJ2-3,14,-,TRBV19,CASSIAGEADTQYF
TRBJ1-2,14,-,TRBV29-1,CSVAGSIVKMDYTF
TRBJ2-1,14,-,TRBV2,CASRVASAVNEQFF
TRBJ2-7,17,-,TRBV5-1,CASSLNPPGMSSYEQYF
TRBJ1-4,15,-,TRBV14,CASSQMQTVGEKLFF
TRBJ1-2,15,TRBD1,TRBV29-1,CSVGSYRGTNYGYTF
TRBJ2-5,14,-,TRBV5-4,CASSSTSFQETQYF
TRBJ1-1,13,TRBD1,TRBV6-1,CASTPRGGRGAFF
TRBJ1-5,14,-,TRBV9,CASSVGQINQPQHF
TRBJ2-1,12,-,TRBV6-5,CASSYSANEQFF
TRBJ2-7,13,-,TRBV6-1,CASRTKGVYEQYF
TRBJ2-3,16,TRBD2,TRBV6-1,CASSAGLAAGGDTQYF
TRBJ1-1,14,TRBD1,TRBV27,CASTPGGKNTEAFF
TRBJ1-1,14,-,TRBV6-1,CASSEHIKNTEAFF
TRBJ2-2,14,-,TRBV6-1,CAISRGTNTGELFF
TRBJ2-6,18,-,TRBV18,CASSPFKLGGSGANVLTF
TRBJ1-1,14,-,TRBV27,CASSLSGVGTEAFF
TRBJ1-2,14,TRBD1,TRBV5-1,CASTRDRGELGYTF
TRBJ2-5,18,TRBD2,TRBV4-1,CASSRQPGLAGGKETQYF
TRBJ2-5,12,-,TRBV29-1,CSVDGLQETQYF
TRBJ2-7,14,-,TRBV11-1,CASSLAGVRREQYF
TRBJ2-7,14,-,TRBV5-1,CASSKGRRAYEQYF
TRBJ2-5,13,TRBD2,TRBV12-5,CASGSSGRKTQYF
TRBJ2-3,14,-,TRBV2,CASSVSSTQDTQYF
TRBJ2-3,16,-,TRBV7-2,CASSLGPGQGTDTQYF
TRBJ2-7,16,TRBD1,TRBV28,CASSPTGTESSYEQYF